Shown below are 2 T cell receptor beta chains from a single sample sequenced in a study of blood T cell repertoires in COVID-19 (dated by TCRdb to 2018 to 2020). The receptor library was made with the immunoSEQ multiplex PCR assay. Sourced from immuneACCESS, this table was stored by TCRdb with only in-frame sequences that have V and J called. A share of the clones is absent; for the studies checked, an unresolved V gene accounts for under half, and the remainder has no known explanation. For this sample there are around 440,000 clones; approximately 88% appear just once. Clones ranked in the top ten supply 10% to 15% of the sample. The source material was peripheral blood. The receptors here all came from a woman between 45 and 60 years old with COVID-19, enrolled during active disease.

The chain couples TRBV19 to TRBJ1-1; perhaps TRBD1 as D (6 bases). Germline values: CDR1 LNHDA, CDR2 SQIVND (reference sequence). V lost 6 bases to trimming and J lost 7 bases, with 18 bases between them. The CDR3 consists of 14 residues. CDR3 nucleotides: TGTGCCAGTAGCCGCCGCGGACAGTCTCTTGAAGCTTTCTTT. Its protein product is CASSRRGQSLEAFF.

The gene calls are TRBV2 and TRBJ2-4; D might be TRBD2 (5 bases). Trimming stripped 7 bases from V and 0 bases from J, with 7 bases between. Germline V gives CDR1 SNHLY, CDR2 FYNNEI. The CDR3 totals 13 residues. The CDR3 protein is CASNGVAKNIQYF. CDR3 bases: TGTGCCAGCAACGGGGTAGCCAAAAACATTCAGTACTTC.